This TCR beta chain is from a study of OX40 agonist ivuxolimab in advanced cancers. Across the study: With ivuxolimab, an agonistic anti-OX40 (CD134) antibody, patients were treated. With a range of roughly 20 to 85, age averaged approximately 60 years, and around 83% were male. Broader study findings: It was not determined which antigens were specifically recognized by the peripheral T cells that had undergone clonal expansion.

With regard to this clone: Its antigen remains unknown.

Data came from immunoSEQ multiplex PCR; TCRdb stores just in-frame clones and leaves some out. Of approximately 54,000 clones in the sample, about 80% were seen once. V was shortened by 1 base and J by 7 bases, with 8 bases between the two germline ends. Germline V gene data show CDR1 as SGHTA and CDR2 as FQGNSA. This CDR3 has 14 amino acids. This specimen was CD4+ or CD8+ T cells sorted from blood, taken in a trial of the OX40 agonist ivuxolimab. This receptor was taken from an adult with an advanced solid tumor such as melanoma, head and neck, liver or kidney cancer. The chain links TRBV7-2 to TRBJ1-6; D remains unclear. This chain's CDR3 is CASSLGNSNSPLHF. As DNA, the CDR3 is TGTGCCAGCAGCTTAGGTAACTCCAATTCACCCCTCCACTTT.